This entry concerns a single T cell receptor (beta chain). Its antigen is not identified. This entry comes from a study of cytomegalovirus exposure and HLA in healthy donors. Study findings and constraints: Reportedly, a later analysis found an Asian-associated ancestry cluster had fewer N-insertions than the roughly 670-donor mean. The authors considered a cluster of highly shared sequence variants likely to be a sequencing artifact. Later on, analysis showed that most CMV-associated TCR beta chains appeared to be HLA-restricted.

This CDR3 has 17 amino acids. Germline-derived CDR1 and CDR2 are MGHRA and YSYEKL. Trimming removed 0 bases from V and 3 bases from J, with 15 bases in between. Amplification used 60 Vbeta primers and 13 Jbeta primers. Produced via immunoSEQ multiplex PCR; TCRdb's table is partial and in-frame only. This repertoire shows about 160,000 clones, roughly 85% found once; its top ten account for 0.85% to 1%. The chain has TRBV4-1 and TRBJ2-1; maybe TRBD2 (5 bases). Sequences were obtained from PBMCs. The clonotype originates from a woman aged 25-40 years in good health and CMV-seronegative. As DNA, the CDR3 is TGCGCCAGCAGCCAAGATAGTACGCTTAGCGTCTACAATGAGCAGTTCTTC. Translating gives CASSQDSTLSVYNEQFF.